Shown below are 2 T cell receptor beta chains from a single sample sequenced in a study of glioma-infiltrating T cells after dendritic cell vaccination. Only in-frame clones appear in the TCRdb table, and some are missing; sequencing was by immunoSEQ multiplex PCR. Of 75,000 to 100,000 clones listed, around three quarters are singletons. The sample here was blood, taken before dendritic cell vaccination. The receptor source for this set is a human donor with glioblastoma.

Note on this clone: Within the sample, other DNA sequences also encode this same CDR3. This chain connects TRBV7-9 to TRBJ2-1, with D perhaps TRBD1 (6 bases). Trimming shortened V by 2 bases and J by 0 bases, and 20 bases separated the two germline ends. The CDR3 covers 19 residues. Germline CDR1 and CDR2: SEHNR and FQNEAQ (reference sequence). In DNA, the CDR3 is TGTGCCAGCAGCTTAAGGCTTAGGACAGCCCCCTTCTCCTACAATGAGCAGTTCTTC. The encoded protein is CASSLRLRTAPFSYNEQFF.

This clone has only one observation. The chain employs TRBV11-2 and TRBJ1-1, with 8 bases aligning to TRBD1. In germline, CDR1 is SGHAT, CDR2 FQNNGV. The ends lost 0 bases at V and 11 bases at J; junction bases unmatched: 8. This CDR3 is built from 14 residues. CDR3 region: CASSLDDRGLPAFF. Written as DNA, the CDR3 is TGTGCCAGCAGCTTAGATGACAGGGGCCTCCCGGCTTTCTTT.